The TCR beta chain described here comes from a study of T cells in Graves' hyperthyroidism and ophthalmopathy. Researchers amplified the TCR beta CDR3 regions from RNA transcripts. The HTBI set primed first-round TCR CDR3 RT-PCR. From the multiplex PCR reads, TCRdb called clonotypes with MiXCR, one entry per CDR3 protein. The top ten hold more than 30% of the sample, which has around 340,000 distinct CDR3 sequences, roughly a sixth seen once. Study outcomes and limitations: For ophthalmopathy, model prediction preceded onset by a median about six months. Most clonotypes expanded in thyroid above 0.001 were likewise present in blood.

Hyperthyroidism was newly diagnosed in patients aged 18 to 65 (duration under 2 months). The sample of blood was obtained at first hyperthyroidism diagnosis (before any ophthalmopathy symptoms). With 0 bases clipped from V and 0 bases from J, the junction kept 6 bases outside the gene matches. CDR3 length equals 16 residues. Germline CDR1 DFQATT, CDR2 SNEGSKA (reference sequence). This clonotype was observed at least ten times. The antigen is unknown. This TCR derives from a woman aged 25 to 39 with Graves' hyperthyroidism that later progressed to Graves' ophthalmopathy. The rearrangement uses TRBV20-1 and TRBJ2-3; 7 bases agree with TRBD2. Sample: blood. The CDR3 region has the DNA TGCAGTGCTAGAGAATTCGGAGCGGGAAGCACAGATACGCAGTATTTT. Translated, it gives CSAREFGAGSTDTQYF.